The 22 T cell receptor beta chains listed next were all sequenced from one sample in a study of shared clonotypes between healthy human individuals. Repertoires were generated with immunoSEQ multiplex PCR, while TCRdb's copy carries only in-frame clones and drops some. This sample has 950,000 to 1,100,000 clones, with roughly 70% found just once. Material for sequencing was memory CD4+ T cells sorted from blood. Specified subset: CD45RA-negative fraction. These receptors were collected from a man aged 18 to 29 in good health.

The chain links TRBV29-1 to TRBJ2-1; the D gene is possibly TRBD1 (6 bases). V was clipped by 8 bases and J by 6 bases, with 14 bases between them. The CDR3 covers 12 residues. CDR1 SQVTM and CDR2 ANQGSEA come from the germline V gene. CDR3 amino acids: CSTWTDINEQFF. CDR3 bases: TGCAGCACTTGGACAGATATCAATGAGCAGTTCTTC.

The chain links TRBV6-5 to TRBJ2-7; 7 bases map to TRBD2. CDR1 and CDR2 (germline): MNHEY, SVGAGI. CDR3 length: 16 amino acids. Germline trimming cut 0 bases from V and 6 bases from J; bases unmatched to any gene: 11. CDR3 coding DNA: TGTGCCAGCAGTTACTCGGGCCCGCAGGGCGGGGGCGAGCAGTACTTC. Translating gives CASSYSGPQGGGEQYF.

This chain connects TRBV6-6 to TRBJ1-1, with a tentative D call TRBD1 (6 bases). The CDR3 runs to 15 residues. Deletions cut 5 bases from V and 4 bases from J, with 17 bases between. Per the germline V gene, CDR1 is MNHNY and CDR2 is SVGAGI (reference sequence). The CDR3 is CASSGGAGVGTEAFF. For the CDR3, the DNA is TGTGCCAGCAGTGGGGGCGCGGGGGTGGGCACTGAAGCTTTCTTT.

The genes are TRBV10-3 and TRBJ2-2, with TRBD1 as a possible D gene (6 bases). The CDR3 has 15 amino acids. CDR1 is ENHRY and CDR2 is SYGVKD in the germline V gene. V was pared by 6 bases and J by 2 bases, with 13 bases between. The CDR3 loop reads CAISWTDTNTGELFF. The CDR3 nucleotides are TGTGCCATCAGCTGGACAGACACCAACACCGGGGAGCTGTTTTTT.

The gene calls are TRBV7-6 and TRBJ2-2; 7 nucleotides line up with TRBD2. The CDR3 is 15 amino acids. The ends lost 7 bases at V and 4 bases at J; junction bases unmatched: 9. CDR1 and CDR2 from the germline V gene are SGHVS and FNYEAQ. The CDR3 loop is CASIAGGTTTGELFF. The CDR3 DNA reads as TGTGCCAGCATTGCCGGGGGGACGACCACCGGGGAGCTGTTTTTT.

V and J are TRBV18 and TRBJ2-7, with TRBD2 matching 9 bases. Germline V CDR1 and CDR2: KGHSH, LQKENI. The ends lost 2 bases at V and 3 bases at J; junction bases unmatched: 2. This CDR3 is 14 amino acids long. The CDR3 nucleotides read TGTGCCAGCTCACCAGATAGCGGGGGCTACGAGCAGTACTTC. Its translation is CASSPDSGGYEQYF.

The rearrangement links TRBV4-1 to TRBJ2-1; D gene ambiguous. CDR3 length: 16 residues. The V end was cut by 0 bases, the J end by 10 bases, with 19 bases between. Germline values: CDR1 MGHRA, CDR2 YSYEKL. The CDR3 bases are TGCGCCAGCAGCCAAGAAGGGCTACTGATCCTTAGCGAGCAGTTCTTC. This codes for CASSQEGLLILSEQFF.

The chain combines TRBV9 with TRBJ2-5; no clear D. The germline V and J ends were trimmed by 1 base and 7 bases, with 17 bases remaining between them. Per germline, CDR1 SGDLS and CDR2 YYNGEE. The CDR3 extends over 15 amino acids. This CDR3 is CASSVSSALSGTQYF. In DNA form, the CDR3 reads TGTGCCAGCAGCGTATCTTCTGCCCTTAGTGGGACCCAGTACTTC. Complete variable domain (other parts from reference TRBV9 and TRBJ2-5): DSGVTQTPKHLITATGQRVTLRCSPRSGDLSVYWYQQSLDQGLQFLIQYYNGEERAKGNILERFSAQQFPDLHSELNLSSLELGDSALYFCASSVSSALSGTQYFGPGTRLLVL.

The rearrangement uses TRBV14 and TRBJ2-1, with TRBD2 as a possible D gene (6 bases). The V gene lost 0 bases and the J gene lost 12 bases, with 12 bases spanning the gap. This CDR3 is built from 13 residues. Germline assignment: CDR1 SGHDN and CDR2 FVKESK. The CDR3 is CASSQDRGLTQFF. The CDR3 nucleotides are TGTGCCAGCAGCCAAGATAGGGGACTCACGCAGTTCTTC.

The CDR3 loop reads CASSDRGANYGYTF. The CDR3, as DNA: TGTGCCAGCAGTGACAGGGGGGCTAACTATGGCTACACCTTC. The chain links TRBV28 to TRBJ1-2; 9 bases agree with TRBD1. Germline CDR1 MDHEN, CDR2 SYDVKM. CDR3 length: 14 residues. After removal of 5 bases from V and 0 bases from J, the junction contained 1 base not matched to a gene.

V is TRBV6-5 and J is TRBJ2-3; 8 positions agree with TRBD1. Germline values: CDR1 MNHEY, CDR2 SVGAGI. Germline trimming cut 6 bases from V and 5 bases from J; bases unmatched to any gene: 7. The CDR3 extends over 14 amino acids. The CDR3 region is CASRYGQGRDTQYF. The DNA for the CDR3 is TGTGCCAGCAGATATGGACAGGGTAGAGATACGCAGTATTTT.

This sequence joins TRBV25-1 and TRBJ1-2, with D possibly matching TRBD1 (6 bases). V lost 2 bases and J lost 8, with 18 bases in between. This CDR3 comprises 15 residues. Per the germline V gene, CDR1 is MGHDK and CDR2 is SYGVNS. CDR3: CASSEPSPGVYGYTF. The CDR3 nucleotides are TGTGCCAGCAGTGAACCGAGTCCAGGGGTATACGGCTACACCTTC.

The chain couples TRBV29-1 to TRBJ2-1; possibly TRBD2 for D (5 bases). Germline V gene lookup returns CDR1 SQVTM and CDR2 ANQGSEA. V was shortened by 7 bases and J by 10 bases, with 23 bases between the two germline ends. The CDR3 runs 14 residues. The CDR3 DNA reads TGCAGCGGCTCCCCAGGTGTCGGAGGAAAGGAGCAGTTCTTC. It specifies CSGSPGVGGKEQFF.

This chain connects TRBV7-9 to TRBJ2-3; TRBD2 matches at 9 bases. This CDR3 is built from 14 residues. Trimming cost V 5 bases and J 7 bases; bases outside gene matches: 7. Germline lookup yields CDR1 SEHNR and CDR2 FQNEAQ (reference sequence). The CDR3 DNA reads as TGTGCCAGCAGCACCGGACTAGCGCCTAATACGCAGTATTTT. The encoded protein is CASSTGLAPNTQYF.

The rearrangement links TRBV11-2 to TRBJ2-1, with a possible D match to TRBD2 (6 bases). Germline V gives CDR1 SGHAT, CDR2 FQNNGV. The CDR3 extends over 15 amino acids. Trimming pared 1 base from V and 8 bases from J, leaving 15 bases between. In DNA, the CDR3 is TGTGCCAGCAGCTTAGCGACGGGACTGGTGTATGAGCAGTTCTTC. Its protein product is CASSLATGLVYEQFF. Using reference TRBV11-2 and TRBJ2-1 for the parts outside the CDR3, the full variable domain is EAGVAQSPRYKIIEKRQSVAFWCNPISGHATLYWYQQILGQGPKLLIQFQNNGVVDDSQLPKDRFSAERLKGVDSTLKIQPAKLEDSAVYLCASSLATGLVYEQFFGPGTRLTVL.

The genes are TRBV19 and TRBJ1-5; tentatively, D is TRBD1 (6 bases). The germline gives CDR1 LNHDA, CDR2 SQIVND (reference sequence). The CDR3 has 13 residues. V lost 5 bases, J lost 9 bases, and 14 bases lay in between. For the CDR3, the DNA is TGTGCCAGTAGTGTTAACAGGGCCTCGCCCCAGCATTTT. This sequence encodes CASSVNRASPQHF.

The J gene is TRBJ2-5, the V gene TRBV9; 7 positions agree with TRBD2. J was trimmed by 5 bases and V by 4 bases; bases with no gene match: 11. The CDR3 extends over 15 amino acids. The V gene's germline CDR1 is SGDLS and CDR2 YYNGEE. The CDR3 bases are TGTGCCAGCAGCCCGGAGGGAGGGCCGTGGGAGACCCAGTACTTC. It yields the protein CASSPEGGPWETQYF.

This clone was seen only a few times. This sequence joins TRBV13 and TRBJ1-1; D is possibly TRBD1 (5 bases). Trimming took 5 bases from V and 0 from J, leaving 10 bases between them. Germline CDR1 and CDR2: PRHDT and FYEKMQ (reference sequence). The CDR3 consists of 14 residues. The CDR3 spells CASSTQGLNTEAFF. CDR3 nucleotides: TGTGCCAGCAGCACTCAGGGTTTGAACACTGAAGCTTTCTTT.

The chain uses TRBV5-4 and TRBJ2-1, with a tentative D call TRBD1 (6 bases). Germline lookup yields CDR1 SGHNT and CDR2 YYREEE (reference sequence). The V gene lost 6 bases and the J gene lost 2 bases, with 15 bases spanning the gap. This CDR3 contains 15 residues. CDR3 region: CASTLGGPTYNEQFF. CDR3 bases: TGTGCCAGCACCCTAGGGGGTCCGACCTACAATGAGCAGTTCTTC. The whole variable domain, filled in from reference TRBV5-4 and TRBJ2-1, reads ETGVTQSPTHLIKTRGQQVTLRCSSQSGHNTVSWYQQALGQGPQFIFQYYREEENGRGNFPPRFSGLQFPNYSSELNVNALELDDSALYLCASTLGGPTYNEQFFGPGTRLTVL.

The chain uses TRBV5-6 and TRBJ2-3, with 7 nucleotides matching TRBD1. Trimming took 4 bases from V and 0 from J; bases not matched to a gene: 14. CDR1 is SGHDT and CDR2 is YYEEEE in the germline V gene. This CDR3 comprises 18 residues. CDR3 in amino acids: CASSIFGTASSSTDTQYF. As DNA, the CDR3 is TGTGCCAGCAGCATATTTGGGACAGCCTCCTCTAGCACAGATACGCAGTATTTT.

This clone was picked up a small number of times. The chain has TRBV5-1 and TRBJ2-1, with 15 bases lining up with TRBD2. This CDR3 has 14 residues. Germline V gene sequence: CDR1 SGHRS, CDR2 YFSETQ. V lost 4 bases and J lost 15; bases outside the gene matches: 8. In nucleotides, the CDR3 is TGCGCCAGCAGCCCAGGGACTAGCGGGAGGTGGAGGTTCTTC. Its protein product is CASSPGTSGRWRFF. Based on the CDR3 plus reference TRBV5-1 and TRBJ2-1, the full variable domain is KAGVTQTPRYLIKTRGQQVTLSCSPISGHRSVSWYQQTPGQGLQFLFEYFSETQRNKGNFPGRFSGRQFSNSRSEMNVSTLELGDSALYLCASSPGTSGRWRFFGPGTRLTVL.

In its sample, this clone was seen once. The chain is built from TRBV9 and TRBJ2-3; D may be TRBD2 (5 bases). Trimming cost V 0 bases and J 3 bases, with 14 bases left between them. Looked up from germline, CDR1 is SGDLS and CDR2 is YYNGEE. This CDR3 comprises 16 residues. The CDR3 nucleotides read TGTGCCAGCAGCGTAGAGTTAGCCGGGAAAACAGATACGCAGTATTTT. Its protein product is CASSVELAGKTDTQYF. Supplemented by reference TRBV9 and TRBJ2-3, the full variable domain reads DSGVTQTPKHLITATGQRVTLRCSPRSGDLSVYWYQQSLDQGLQFLIQYYNGEERAKGNILERFSAQQFPDLHSELNLSSLELGDSALYFCASSVELAGKTDTQYFGPGTRLTVL.